This TCR beta chain was obtained from a study of blood T cell repertoires in COVID-19. About the study: Collection of acute and convalescent COVID-19 samples took place in the United States, Italy and Spain. Nucleic acid was either cDNA or gDNA, and it came from T cells, B-cell-depleted T cells, or PBMCs.

Per the original data handling: Amplifying reference gene primers gave estimates of nucleated cell counts. Clones were read by immunoSEQ multiplex PCR, and TCRdb kept only the in-frame ones, dropping some. V and J calls and clone size follow that table, whereas D and trimming were derived from the DNA. This sample has some 200,000 clones; roughly 88% occur once, and the top ten carry roughly 8.7%. Germline assignment: CDR1 SNHLY and CDR2 FYNNEI. CDR3 length: 14 amino acids. V was clipped by 6 bases and J by 6 bases; unmatched bases: 7. The receptor comes from a man between 50 and 59 years old with active or convalescent COVID-19. Sequencing input: peripheral blood. This chain uses TRBV2 with TRBJ2-3; 9 bases match TRBD2. The DNA of the CDR3 is TGTGCCAGCAGAAAGAGCGGGAGGTGGGATACGCAGTATTTT. Residues: CASRKSGRWDTQYF. Using reference TRBV2 and TRBJ2-3 for the parts outside the CDR3, the full variable domain is EPEVTQTPSHQVTQMGQEVILRCVPISNHLYFYWYRQILGQKVEFLVSFYNNEISEKSEIFDDQFSVERPDGSNFTLKIRSTKLEDSAMYFCASRKSGRWDTQYFGPGTRLTVL.